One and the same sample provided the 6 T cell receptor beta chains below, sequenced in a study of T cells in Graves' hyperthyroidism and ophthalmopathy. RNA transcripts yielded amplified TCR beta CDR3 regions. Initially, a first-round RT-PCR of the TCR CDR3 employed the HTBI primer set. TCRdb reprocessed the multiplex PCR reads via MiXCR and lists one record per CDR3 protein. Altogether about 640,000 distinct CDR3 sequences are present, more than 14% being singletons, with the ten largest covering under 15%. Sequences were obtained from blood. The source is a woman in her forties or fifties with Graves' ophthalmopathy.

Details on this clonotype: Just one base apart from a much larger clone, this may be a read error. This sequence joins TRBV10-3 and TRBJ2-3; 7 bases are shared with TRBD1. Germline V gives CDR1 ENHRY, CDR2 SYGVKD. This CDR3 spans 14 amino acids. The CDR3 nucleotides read TGTGCCATCAGTGATGGGGACAGCACAGATGCGCAGTATTTT. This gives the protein CAISDGDSTDAQYF.

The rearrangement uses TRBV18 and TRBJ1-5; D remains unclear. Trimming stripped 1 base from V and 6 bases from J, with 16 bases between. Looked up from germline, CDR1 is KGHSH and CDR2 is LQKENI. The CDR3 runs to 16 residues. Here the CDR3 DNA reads TGTGCCAGCTCACCACGTATATTTAGTCCCGGTCAGCCCCAGCATTTT. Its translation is CASSPRIFSPGQPQHF.

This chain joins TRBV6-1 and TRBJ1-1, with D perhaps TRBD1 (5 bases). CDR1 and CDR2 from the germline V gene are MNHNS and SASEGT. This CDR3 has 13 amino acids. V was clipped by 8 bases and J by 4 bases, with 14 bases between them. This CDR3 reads CASVAGRFTEAFF. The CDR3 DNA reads TGTGCCAGCGTCGCAGGGAGGTTCACTGAAGCTTTCTTT.

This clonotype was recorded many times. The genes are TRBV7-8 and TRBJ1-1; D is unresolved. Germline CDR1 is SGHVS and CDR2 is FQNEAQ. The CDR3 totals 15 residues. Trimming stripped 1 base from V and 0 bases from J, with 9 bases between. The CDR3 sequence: CASSLDHTVNTEAFF. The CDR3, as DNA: TGTGCCAGCAGCTTAGATCACACAGTGAACACTGAAGCTTTCTTT. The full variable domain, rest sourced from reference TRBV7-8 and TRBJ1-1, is GAGVSQSPRYKVAKRGQDVALRCDPISGHVSLFWYQQALGQGPEFLTYFQNEAQLDKSGLPSDRFFAERPEGSVSTLKIQRTQQEDSAVYLCASSLDHTVNTEAFFGQGTRLTVV.

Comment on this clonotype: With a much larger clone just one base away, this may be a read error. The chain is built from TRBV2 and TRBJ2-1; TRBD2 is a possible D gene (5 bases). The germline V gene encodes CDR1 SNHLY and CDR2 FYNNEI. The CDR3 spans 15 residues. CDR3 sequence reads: CAGSEPGSSYNEQFF. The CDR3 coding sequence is TGTGCCGGCAGTGAACCGGGAAGCTCCTACAATGAGCAGTTCTTC.

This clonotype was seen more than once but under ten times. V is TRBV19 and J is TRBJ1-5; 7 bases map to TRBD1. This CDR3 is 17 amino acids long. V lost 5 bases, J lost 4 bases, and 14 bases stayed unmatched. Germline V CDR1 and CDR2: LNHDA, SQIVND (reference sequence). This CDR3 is CASSRYAGTAQNQPQHF. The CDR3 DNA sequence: TGTGCCAGTAGTCGCTACGCCGGGACAGCTCAAAATCAGCCCCAGCATTTT.